The rows below give T cell receptor beta chains drawn from one sample of a study of blood T cells in healthy people across ages. A single record per CDR3 protein comes from TCRdb applying MiXCR to the 5' RACE reads. The sample lists 600,000 to 1,000,000 distinct CDR3 sequences; 20% to 25% were seen once. The sample was also linked to a second study, of T cells of mothers and their children.

The sample was blood. The receptor source for this set is a boy younger than 18 in good health. Both conserved end residues are trimmed from each CDR3. Not every row has a clone size; where given, it reads once, few, many or a size class.

V gene,clone size,J gene,CDR3 protein
TRBV11-2,few,TRBJ2-1,ASSLKLPVDEQF
TRBV3-1,few,NA,ASSEGESPYNEQF
TRBV5-1,few,TRBJ2-5,ASSLDEGFGTQY
TRBV29-1,few,TRBJ2-5,SVVPQDLEETQY
TRBV29-1,few,TRBJ2-1,SVAEQGGVNEQF
TRBV11-2,NA,TRBJ2-2,ASSPRGGGELF
TRBV25-1,NA,TRBJ1-4,ASSRGRPLSTNEKLF
TRBV12-3/TRBV12-4,many,TRBJ2-1,ASSPGGSYNEQF
TRBV5-1,few,TRBJ1-2,ASSLDSEAYGYT
TRBV27,few,TRBJ1-5,ASSLLARGSNQPQH
TRBV27,NA,TRBJ1-2,ASSSTTWMNYGYT
TRBV29-1,NA,TRBJ1-4,SAGEGGEKLF
TRBV4-3,few,TRBJ2-1,ASSQELGDNEQF
TRBV20-1,few,TRBJ1-2,SASDRDRDGYT
TRBV29-1,few,TRBJ2-3,SVERVTSGTDTQY
TRBV27,NA,TRBJ2-1,ASSTLAGDYNEQF
TRBV13,NA,TRBJ2-3,ASTARLAGISSTDTQY
TRBV20-1,few,TRBJ2-7,SASRRVAGEPEQY
TRBV20-1,NA,NA,SARSPGTGGIPIDEQF
TRBV27,few,TRBJ2-5,ASSLGGGIETQY
TRBV20-1,few,TRBJ2-1,SARALRTGLDYNEQF
TRBV18,NA,TRBJ2-7,ASSPDGYEQY
TRBV5-1,NA,TRBJ2-7,ASRPGQGIYEQY
TRBV12-3/TRBV12-4,few,TRBJ2-3,ASSPVGQRQY
TRBV20-1,few,TRBJ1-5,SARDSAGGGTYNQPQH
TRBV20-1,NA,TRBJ2-5,SAPDRRQSGETQY
TRBV27,NA,TRBJ2-1,ASSFELAGHNEQF
TRBV20-1,NA,TRBJ2-7,SARDLTGRYEQY
TRBV4-1,few,TRBJ2-5,ASSQAPGLAGYETQY